A single T cell receptor (beta chain) is shown here with its context. Antigen unknown. Researchers isolated at least 6.5 million PBMCs per sample. This CDR3 has 14 amino acids. Germline-derived CDR1 and CDR2 are SQVTM and ANQGSEA. The ends lost 7 bases at V and 2 bases at J; junction bases unmatched: 8. Using a J-beta primer mix together with a sample-barcoded 5' primer, a second PCR was run for roughly 7 to 12 cycles. Each cDNA molecule carried a tag from a template-switch adaptor that contained 12 random nucleotides. TCRdb ran MiXCR on the 5' RACE reads and lists one entry per CDR3 protein. The sample lists roughly 1,500,000 distinct CDR3 sequences; about 40% were seen once. This record belongs to a study of blood T cells in healthy people across ages. General observations from the study: Long-lived and aged donors differed, with more naive CD4+ cells and higher diversity in the long-lived.

The TCR was taken from a woman aged 18-35 years in good health. The V and J genes are TRBV29-1 and TRBJ2-7; 10 nucleotides agree with TRBD1. Source material: blood. CDR3 in amino acids: CSARWGQGTYEQYF. CDR3 bases: TGCAGCGCCAGGTGGGGACAGGGGACCTACGAGCAGTACTTC.